This note documents a single T cell receptor (beta chain) sequence. The sample is drawn from a study of PD-1 blockade in mismatch repair-deficient tumors. This CDR3 region has 16 residues. Trimming removed 5 bases at V and 4 bases at J, with 15 bases between. Germline CDR1 and CDR2: LNHNV and YYDKDF (reference sequence). Profiling relied on immunoSEQ multiplex PCR, and the TCRdb table lists in-frame clones only, not all of them. The repertoire holds tens of thousands of clones, with about four fifths as singletons. Mismatch repair deficiency was confirmed in all patients, by PCR or immunohistochemistry. The TCR-sequenced patients were a few responders to pembrolizumab.

The chain links TRBV15 to TRBJ2-6, with a tentative D call TRBD2 (7 bases). This sample comprised PBMCs, obtained before pembrolizumab treatment. This TCR came from an adult with mismatch repair-deficient cancer. The CDR3 DNA reads as TGTGCCACCAGCCGGGGGGCGCCAGGAGGGGCCAACGTCCTGACTTTC. It specifies CATSRGAPGGANVLTF.